These 29 T cell receptor beta chains originate from one sample sequenced in a study of post-analysis software for immune sequencing data. cDNA libraries for TCR beta contained unique molecular identifiers. In TCRdb, the PCR reads were re-called with MiXCR into one record per CDR3 protein. Found here are 800,000 to 950,000 distinct CDR3 sequences, 53% of them singletons; the top ten hold approximately 4.2%. The study's findings and limits: Five or six TRBV segments, TRBV5-6, TRBV5-1 and TRBV20-1 among them, were found more frequent in patients than controls.

These receptors have no known antigen. Sequencing input: blood. The receptors shown here come from a girl aged 10 to 17 with multiple sclerosis.

In its sample, this clonotype was seen a few times. The chain joins TRBV12-5 to TRBJ2-3; 10 bases line up with TRBD2. V was pared by 6 bases and J by 5 bases, with 8 bases of the junction left unmatched. The germline V gene has CDR1 LGHNT and CDR2 FRNRAP. This CDR3 has 15 amino acids. Here the CDR3 reads CASGSPTSGQDTQYF. In nucleotides, the CDR3 is TGTGCTAGTGGCTCCCCGACTAGCGGGCAAGATACGCAGTATTTT.

The sample holds a few counts of this clonotype. The V call is TRBV6-6, the J call TRBJ2-7; D remains unclear. The CDR3 totals 12 residues. The germline CDR1 and CDR2 sequences are MNHNY and SVGAGI (reference sequence). Trimming cost V 4 bases and J 1 base, with 5 bases left between them. The CDR3 here is CASSSQSYEQYF. CDR3 DNA: TGTGCCAGCAGTTCCCAGTCCTACGAGCAGTACTTC.

This clonotype has more than one count but fewer than ten. The chain employs TRBV7-2 and TRBJ1-1; D is ambiguous. V was pared by 5 bases and J by 4 bases, with 8 bases between. This CDR3 has 12 residues. Germline CDR1 and CDR2: SGHTA and FQGNSA. The CDR3 DNA reads TGTGCCAGCAGCCCGGATGCCACTGAAGCTTTCTTT. This codes for CASSPDATEAFF.

This chain uses TRBV2 with TRBJ2-7, with unresolved D. V was cut by 6 bases and J by 2 bases, with 11 bases left in between. Germline V gives CDR1 SNHLY, CDR2 FYNNEI. The CDR3 extends over 13 amino acids. CDR3 protein: CASSIAETYEQYF. CDR3 in DNA: TGTGCCAGCAGCATAGCCGAAACCTACGAGCAGTACTTC. The whole variable domain, remainder taken from reference TRBV2 and TRBJ2-7, is EPEVTQTPSHQVTQMGQEVILRCVPISNHLYFYWYRQILGQKVEFLVSFYNNEISEKSEIFDDQFSVERPDGSNFTLKIRSTKLEDSAMYFCASSIAETYEQYFGPGTRLTVT.

The CDR3 DNA follows: TGCGCCAGCAGTAAATCTAGCGGGAACTACGAGCAGTACTTC. Protein sequence: CASSKSSGNYEQYF. This chain connects TRBV10-2 to TRBJ2-7; 9 nucleotides match TRBD2. V lost 5 bases, J lost 3 bases, and 5 bases stayed unmatched. CDR3 length: 14 residues. The germline gives CDR1 WSHSY, CDR2 SAAADI.

Concerning this clonotype itself: At one boundary the junction diverges from the germline segment, which might be a read error. V and J are TRBV20-1 and TRBJ2-1; D is perhaps TRBD2 (7 bases). Germline values: CDR1 DFQATT, CDR2 SNEGSKA (reference sequence). CDR3 length equals 14 residues. This CDR3 reads CSARKGGPDNEQFF. CDR3 sequence (DNA): TGCAGCGCTAGAAAGGGGGGGCCTGACAATGAGCAGTTCTTC.

Remarks on this clonotype: One end of the junction is discordant with germline, which a read error may explain. The chain uses TRBV5-6 and TRBJ2-4; D is unresolved. Germline CDR1 and CDR2: SGHDT and YYEEEE. The CDR3 has 15 amino acids. In DNA, the CDR3 is TGTACCAGCAGCTTGTGGGCGGCGGCCAAAAACATTCAGTACTTC. Its protein is CTSSLWAAAKNIQYF.

A single count supports this clonotype. As the CDR3 is not closed by the conserved phenylalanine or tryptophan, this likely results from a read error. The chain combines TRBV14 with TRBJ2-1, with 13 bases lining up with TRBD2. CDR3 length: 16 amino acids. V dropped 3 bases and J dropped 6; count of bases not matched to a gene: 5. Germline loops: CDR1 SGHDN, CDR2 FVKESK. CDR3 bases: TGTGCCAGCAGCCAGTGGGGACTAGCGGGAAGCAATGAGCAGTTCGTC. Translation: CASSQWGLAGSNEQFV.

The chain combines TRBV5-5 with TRBJ2-7; D may be TRBD1 (5 bases). This CDR3 has 14 residues. Between the trimmed V and J ends, which lost 4 bases and 2 bases, there was a span of 13 bases. Germline loops: CDR1 SGHKS, CDR2 YYEKEE (reference sequence). In DNA, the CDR3 is TGTGCCAGCAGCGGGGCGTTCTCTCCCTACGAGCAGTACTTC. This translates into CASSGAFSPYEQYF. The entire variable domain, with the rest obtained from reference TRBV5-5 and TRBJ2-7, is as follows: DAGVTQSPTHLIKTRGQQVTLRCSPISGHKSVSWYQQVLGQGPQFIFQYYEKEERGRGNFPDRFSARQFPNYSSELNVNALLLGDSALYLCASSGAFSPYEQYFGPGTRLTVT.

The chain recombines TRBV29-1 with TRBJ2-1; 8 nucleotides line up with TRBD1. The CDR3 is 14 amino acids. Per germline, CDR1 SQVTM and CDR2 ANQGSEA. V dropped 4 bases and J dropped 6; count of bases not matched to a gene: 8. CDR3 region: CSVGLAGGFNEQFF. DNA of the CDR3: TGCAGCGTTGGGCTGGCAGGGGGCTTCAATGAGCAGTTCTTC.

Here the CDR3 reads CSARDLGSGRSSYNEQFF. CDR3 nucleotide sequence: TGCAGTGCTAGAGATCTCGGAAGCGGGCGAAGCTCCTACAATGAGCAGTTCTTC. The chain links TRBV20-1 to TRBJ2-1; D may be TRBD2 (6 bases). CDR1 and CDR2 (germline): DFQATT, SNEGSKA (reference sequence). Trimming pared 0 bases from V and 0 bases from J, leaving 18 bases between. The CDR3 is 18 residues long.

The V gene is TRBV3-1, the J gene TRBJ2-1; 10 bases are shared with TRBD2. J gave up 9 bases and V 2 bases, and 4 bases lay outside the gene matches. CDR1 is LGHDT, CDR2 YNNKEL, per germline (reference sequence). This CDR3 has 14 amino acids. CDR3 protein: CASSQLLAGGEQFF. In DNA, the CDR3 is TGTGCCAGCAGCCAATTATTAGCGGGAGGTGAGCAGTTCTTC.

V gene TRBV5-6 combines with J gene TRBJ1-2; 8 positions agree with TRBD1. The CDR3 has 14 residues. The germline CDR1 and CDR2 sequences are SGHDT and YYEEEE. Germline trimming cut 4 bases from V and 9 bases from J; bases unmatched to any gene: 11. The CDR3 loop is CASSQVQGAVSYTF. The DNA of the CDR3 is TGTGCCAGCAGCCAAGTCCAGGGGGCTGTGAGCTACACCTTC.

The chain combines TRBV5-1 with TRBJ1-2; D gene unclear. Trimming took 9 bases from V and 0 from J, leaving 12 bases between them. Per germline, CDR1 SGHRS and CDR2 YFSETQ. CDR3 length: 13 amino acids. Here the CDR3 reads CATRLGSNYGYTF. DNA of the CDR3: TGCGCCACCAGACTTGGTTCTAACTATGGCTACACCTTC.

V gene TRBV12-3 or TRBV12-4 combines with J gene TRBJ2-3; TRBD1 agrees at 7 bases. V was pared by 7 bases and J by 4 bases, with 11 bases of the junction left unmatched. CDR3 length equals 15 residues. DNA for the CDR3: TGTGCCAGCAACCTTAGGGCCCAGGGGGCAGATACGCAGTATTTT. It specifies CASNLRAQGADTQYF.

This clonotype appeared many times. The V call is TRBV29-1, the J call TRBJ1-1; D is perhaps TRBD1 (6 bases). This CDR3 has 12 residues. Trimming cost V 6 bases and J 4 bases, with 12 bases left between them. Germline CDR1 and CDR2: SQVTM and ANQGSEA. The CDR3 loop reads CSVGGQGTEAFF. The CDR3 bases are TGCAGCGTCGGGGGCCAAGGCACTGAAGCTTTCTTT. The full variable domain, completed using reference TRBV29-1 and TRBJ1-1, is SAVISQKPSRDICQRGTSLTIQCQVDSQVTMMFWYRQQPGQSLTLIATANQGSEATYESGFVIDKFPISRPNLTFSTLTVSNMSPEDSSIYLCSVGGQGTEAFFGQGTRLTVV.

In its sample, this clonotype was seen once. This chain connects TRBV5-1 to TRBJ2-7, with TRBD2 as a possible D gene (7 bases). V dropped 0 bases and J dropped 6 bases, with 16 bases sitting between them. This CDR3 spans 15 amino acids. Germline lookup yields CDR1 SGHRS and CDR2 YFSETQ. The CDR3 spells CASSLATSGEGEQYF. Written as DNA, the CDR3 is TGCGCCAGCAGCTTGGCCACGTCAGGGGAGGGCGAGCAGTACTTC.

The sample holds a few counts of this clonotype. The rearrangement joins TRBV20-1 to TRBJ2-3; 8 nucleotides match TRBD2. After removal of 5 bases from V and 7 bases from J, the junction contained 8 bases not matched to a gene. In germline, CDR1 is DFQATT, CDR2 SNEGSKA (reference sequence). This CDR3 is built from 13 residues. As DNA, the CDR3 is TGCAGTGCTGCCGGGACTAGTATTCATACGCAGTATTTT. Residues: CSAAGTSIHTQYF.

This clonotype was seen only a few times. The J gene is TRBJ1-5, the V gene TRBV7-8; 9 bases are shared with TRBD1. The germline V gene encodes CDR1 SGHVS and CDR2 FQNEAQ. CDR3 length: 18 amino acids. V trimming: 2 bases; J trimming: 2 bases; junction bases outside the gene matches: 10. CDR3 nucleotide sequence: TGTGCCAGCAGCTTACGGCCGGGACAGGGAGTGGGCAATCAGCCCCAGCATTTT. Translation: CASSLRPGQGVGNQPQHF.

This clonotype appeared a single time. V is TRBV12-5 and J is TRBJ1-5, with no clear D. Germline CDR1 LGHNT, CDR2 FRNRAP. The germline V and J ends were trimmed by 6 bases and 6 bases, with 9 bases remaining between them. The CDR3 is 12 residues long. CDR3 DNA sequence: TGTGCTAGTGGCCAACCAAGTCAGCCCCAGCATTTT. Amino acids: CASGQPSQPQHF.

The DNA of the CDR3 is TGTGCCAGCAGTTTAAGGGCAACGACAGGGAACAATGAGCAGTTCTTC. It specifies CASSLRATTGNNEQFF. The chain carries TRBV27 and TRBJ2-1; 7 bases are a match to TRBD1. The CDR3 consists of 16 residues. In germline, CDR1 is MNHEY, CDR2 SMNVEV (reference sequence). Trimming at V came to 2 bases and at J to 5 bases, leaving 9 bases not matched to a gene.

This clonotype was observed a handful of times. The CDR3 DNA reads TGCAGCGTTGAAGAACTTCTGGGACTAGCTAGCACAGATACGCAGTATTTT. Translating it yields CSVEELLGLASTDTQYF. This rearrangement joins TRBV29-1 to TRBJ2-3, with 9 bases that match TRBD2. The CDR3 is 17 amino acids. Losses at the gene ends were 0 bases for V and 0 bases for J; bases not matched to a gene: 7. Germline V gene lookup returns CDR1 SQVTM and CDR2 ANQGSEA.

The chain employs TRBV7-9 and TRBJ2-1; TRBD1 matches 7 bases. CDR3 length: 18 residues. V was clipped by 1 base and J by 8 bases; unmatched bases: 17. The germline V gene has CDR1 SEHNR and CDR2 FQNEAQ (reference sequence). CDR3 in amino acids: CASSLGGQSDRRVDEQFF. As DNA, the CDR3 is TGTGCCAGCAGCTTAGGGGGACAGTCCGATCGTAGGGTCGATGAGCAGTTCTTC.

The V call is TRBV2, the J call TRBJ1-2; no clear D. Germline V gene lookup returns CDR1 SNHLY and CDR2 FYNNEI. The CDR3 consists of 14 residues. V was clipped by 5 bases and J by 1 base, with 11 bases between them. CDR3 DNA sequence: TGTGCCAGCAGTTCAGACACCCTTAACTATGGCTACACCTTC. Protein product: CASSSDTLNYGYTF.

The table lists this clonotype with a count of one. This chain joins TRBV5-1 and TRBJ2-2, with D hard to call. V lost 0 bases, J lost 6 bases, and 6 bases lay in between. CDR1 and CDR2 from the germline V gene are SGHRS and YFSETQ. This CDR3 spans 13 amino acids. CDR3 sequence (DNA): TGCGCCAGCAGCTTGGACAACCCCGGGGAGCTGTTTTTT. Translating gives CASSLDNPGELFF.

This clonotype has only a few counts. The chain recombines TRBV27 with TRBJ1-2; TRBD1 agrees at 7 bases. CDR1 MNHEY and CDR2 SMNVEV come from the germline V gene (reference sequence). The length of the CDR3 is 13 residues. The ends lost 4 bases at V and 4 bases at J; junction bases unmatched: 3. The chain's CDR3 is CASSSRDSYGYTF. DNA for the CDR3: TGTGCCAGCAGTTCACGGGACAGCTATGGCTACACCTTC.

Remarks on this clonotype: The junction departs from the called germline gene at one end, perhaps through a read error. The rearrangement uses TRBV3-1 and TRBJ2-5, with a weak D call TRBD2 (6 bases). The length of the CDR3 is 17 residues. Germline CDR1 and CDR2: LGHDT and YNNKEL (reference sequence). The CDR3 DNA reads as TGTGCCGGCAGCCCTTTCGGGGTAGCGGACTTAAAAGAGACCCAGTACTTC. Residues: CAGSPFGVADLKETQYF.

The chain links TRBV29-1 to TRBJ2-7; TRBD2 might be the D (6 bases). CDR1 is SQVTM and CDR2 is ANQGSEA in the germline V gene. Trimming pared 5 bases from V and 0 bases from J, leaving 11 bases between. The CDR3 runs to 13 residues. The CDR3 region has the DNA TGCAGCGTTCCAGCGGGCAGCTCCTACGAGCAGTACTTC. Its protein product is CSVPAGSSYEQYF.

This chain joins TRBV29-1 and TRBJ2-5; D ambiguous. The tail of the sequence fits TRBJ2-7 better, so the J call may be wrong. The V gene's germline CDR1 is SQVTM and CDR2 ANQGSEA. There are 12 residues in the CDR3. The CDR3 DNA follows: TGCAGCGTTGAATTGGCCCCTCGCGAGCAGTACTTC. Amino acids: CSVELAPREQYF.